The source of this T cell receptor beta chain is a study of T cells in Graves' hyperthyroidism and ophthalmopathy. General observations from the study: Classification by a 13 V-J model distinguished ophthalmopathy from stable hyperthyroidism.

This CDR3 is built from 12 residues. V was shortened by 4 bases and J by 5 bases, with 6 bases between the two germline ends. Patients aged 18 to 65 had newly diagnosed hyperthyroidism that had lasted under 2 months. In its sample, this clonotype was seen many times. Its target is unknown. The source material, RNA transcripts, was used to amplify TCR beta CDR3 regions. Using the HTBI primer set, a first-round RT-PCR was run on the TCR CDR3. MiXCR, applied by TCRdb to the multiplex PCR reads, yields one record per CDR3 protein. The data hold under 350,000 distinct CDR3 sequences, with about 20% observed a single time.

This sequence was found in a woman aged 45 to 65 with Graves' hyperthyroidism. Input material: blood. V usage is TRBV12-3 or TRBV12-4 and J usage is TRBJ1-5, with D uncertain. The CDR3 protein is CASSWGHQPQHF. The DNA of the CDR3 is TGTGCCAGCAGTTGGGGTCATCAGCCCCAGCATTTT.